This record covers a single TCR beta chain. Method: immunoSEQ multiplex PCR; TCRdb's copy keeps in-frame clones and lacks some. Seen here are some 200,000 clones, more than 65% observed once, and the top ten hold 13%. The source of the sample is a study of blood T cell repertoires in COVID-19. Trimming took 5 bases from V and 5 from J, leaving 12 bases between them. Germline V lookup: CDR1 SEHNR, CDR2 FQNEAQ (reference sequence). The CDR3 extends over 14 amino acids. V is TRBV7-9 and J is TRBJ2-2, with D possibly TRBD1 on 6 matching bases. Input material: peripheral blood. This clonotype originated in a human donor in a cohort sampled during active COVID-19. In DNA, the CDR3 is TGTGCCAGCAGCCCCGCAGGGGTTACCGGGGAGCTGTTTTTT. Encoded protein: CASSPAGVTGELFF.